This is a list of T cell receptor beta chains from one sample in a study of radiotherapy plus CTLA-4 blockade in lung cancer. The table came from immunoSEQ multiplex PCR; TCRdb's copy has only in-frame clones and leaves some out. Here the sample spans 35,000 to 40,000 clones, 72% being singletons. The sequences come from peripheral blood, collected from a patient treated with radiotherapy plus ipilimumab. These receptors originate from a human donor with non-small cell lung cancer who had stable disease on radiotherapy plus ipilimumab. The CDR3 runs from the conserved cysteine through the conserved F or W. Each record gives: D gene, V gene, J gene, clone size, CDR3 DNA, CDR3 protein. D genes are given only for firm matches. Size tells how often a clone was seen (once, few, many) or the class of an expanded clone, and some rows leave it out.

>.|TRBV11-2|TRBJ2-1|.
TGTGCCAGCAGCTTCCGTGGCGGAAGCTCCTACAATGAGCAGTTCTTC
CASSFRGGSSYNEQFF
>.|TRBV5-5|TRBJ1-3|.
TGTGCCAGCAGCTTGAGCATCTCTGGAAACACCATATATTTT
CASSLSISGNTIYF
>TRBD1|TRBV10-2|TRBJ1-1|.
TGCGCCAGCAGTGACCTCTATAGCGGACAGGGAACTGAAGCTTTCTTT
CASSDLYSGQGTEAFF
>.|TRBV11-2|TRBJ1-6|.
TGTGCCAGCAGCTTAGATCGGTATTCACCCCTCCACTTT
CASSLDRYSPLHF
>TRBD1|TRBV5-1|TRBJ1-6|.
TGCGCCAGCAGCTTGCGGGACAGCAGTTCACCCCTCCACTTT
CASSLRDSSSPLHF
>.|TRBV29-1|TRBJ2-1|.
TGCAGCGTCACAAGGGGGTCCGGAATGAATGAGCAGTTCTTC
CSVTRGSGMNEQFF
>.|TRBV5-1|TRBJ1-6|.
TGCGCCAGCAGCTTGGTTGGGGCCTTCTATAATTCACCCCTCCACTTT
CASSLVGAFYNSPLHF
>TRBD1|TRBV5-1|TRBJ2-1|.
TGCGCCAGCAGCACCGGGACAGCATACTACAATGAGCAGTTCTTC
CASSTGTAYYNEQFF
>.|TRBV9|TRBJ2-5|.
TGTGCCAGCAGCGTAGGGGGAGCGGGCTCCGTTTTGGAGACCCAGTACTTC
CASSVGGAGSVLETQYF
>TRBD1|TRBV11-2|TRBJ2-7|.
TGCGCCAGCAGCCACAGGACAGGGCGGGAGCAGTACTTC
CASSHRTGREQYF
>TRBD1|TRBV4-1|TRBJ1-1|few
TGCGCCAGCAGCCAAGCGGACAGGGTTCGCACTGAAGCTTTCTTT
CASSQADRVRTEAFF
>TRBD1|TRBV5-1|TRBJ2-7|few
TGCGCCAGCAGCTTGGCCTCCGGGACAGGGGATATCCACGAGCAGTACTTC
CASSLASGTGDIHEQYF
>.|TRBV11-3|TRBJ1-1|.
TGTGCCAGCACCTCCCCGGGCAGGGGCCGGGAAGCTTTCTTT
CASTSPGRGREAFF
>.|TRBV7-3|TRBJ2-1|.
TGTGCCAGCAGCCCCAGGGACTCCTACAATGAGCAGTTCTTC
CASSPRDSYNEQFF
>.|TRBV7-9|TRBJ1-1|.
TGTGCCAGCAGCGGAACAGGGTACACTGAAGCTTTCTTT
CASSGTGYTEAFF
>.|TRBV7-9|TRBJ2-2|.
TGTGCCACTACCCAAACAGGATCCACCGGGGAGCTGTTTTTT
CATTQTGSTGELFF
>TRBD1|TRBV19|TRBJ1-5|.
TGTGCCAGTAGTATCCCGCCGGGACAGGGAGTGGTGAATCAGCCCCAGCATTTT
CASSIPPGQGVVNQPQHF
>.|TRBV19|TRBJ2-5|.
TGTGCCAGTAGTATAGCCGGGAGCGGAAATAAAGAGACCCAGTACTTC
CASSIAGSGNKETQYF
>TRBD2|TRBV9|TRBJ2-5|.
TGTGCCAGCAGCCCCCTAAGTGGGCTAGCGGGGCAAGAGACCCAGTACTTC
CASSPLSGLAGQETQYF
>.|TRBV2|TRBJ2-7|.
TGTGCCAGCAGTGAACTAGCGAAATCCTACGAGCAGTACTTC
CASSELAKSYEQYF
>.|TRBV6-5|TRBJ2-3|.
TGTGCCAGCAGTTACAGGGGATTCGCAGATACGCAGTATTTT
CASSYRGFADTQYF
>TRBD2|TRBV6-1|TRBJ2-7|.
TGTGCCAGCAGTGAAGCGGCTAGCGGGTTAGGTTACGAGCAGTACTTC
CASSEAASGLGYEQYF
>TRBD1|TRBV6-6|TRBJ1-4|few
TGTGCCAGCAGAAGGGGACAGGGGGCAACTAATGAAAAACTGTTTTTT
CASRRGQGATNEKLFF
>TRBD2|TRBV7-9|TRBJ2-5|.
TGTGCCAGCAGCTTGGGACTAGCGGGGGGAGAAGAGACCCAGTACTTC
CASSLGLAGGEETQYF
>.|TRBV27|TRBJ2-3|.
TGTGCCAGCAGTTTTGGACAGACTTTCACAGATACGCAGTATTTT
CASSFGQTFTDTQYF
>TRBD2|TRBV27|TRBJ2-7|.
TGTGCCAGCAGTGTAAAGAGCGGGGGGGCCTACGAGCAGTACTTC
CASSVKSGGAYEQYF
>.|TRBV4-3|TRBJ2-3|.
TGCGCCAGCAGCCAAGGTAGTCTCTCAGATACGCAGTATTTT
CASSQGSLSDTQYF
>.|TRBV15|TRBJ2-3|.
TGTGCCACCAGCAGAGCTACCTTAACCACAGATACGCAGTATTTT
CATSRATLTTDTQYF
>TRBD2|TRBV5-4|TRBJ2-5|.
TGTGCCAGCAGCCAAACTAGCGAGGGGAAGACCCAGTACTTC
CASSQTSEGKTQYF
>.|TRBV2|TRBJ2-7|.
TGTGCCAGCAGTACTACTAGATACGAGCAGTACTTC
CASSTTRYEQYF
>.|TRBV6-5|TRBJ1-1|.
TGTGCCAGCAGTTACCCTGGACAGCATGAAGCTTTCTTT
CASSYPGQHEAFF
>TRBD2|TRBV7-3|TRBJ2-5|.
TGTGCCAGCAGCCGCGGGACTAGCGGGGGGCTAACCCAAGAGACCCAGTACTTC
CASSRGTSGGLTQETQYF
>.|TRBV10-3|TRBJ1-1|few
TGTGCCATCAGCCCCCTACAGGGAAAGGGAACTGAAGCTTTCTTT
CAISPLQGKGTEAFF
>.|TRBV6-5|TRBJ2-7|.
TGTGCCAGCAGAACAACGGAGAAGTACGAGCAGTACTTC
CASRTTEKYEQYF
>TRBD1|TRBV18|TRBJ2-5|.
TGTGCCAGCTCAAGGGACAGTCAAGAGACCCAGTACTTC
CASSRDSQETQYF
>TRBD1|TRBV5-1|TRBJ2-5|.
TGCGCCAGCAGCATACAGGGGCAAGAGACCCAGTACTTC
CASSIQGQETQYF
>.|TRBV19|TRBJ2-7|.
TGTGCCAGTAGCTCAGGGGCCTACGAGCAGTACTTC
CASSSGAYEQYF
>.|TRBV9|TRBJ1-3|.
TGTGCCAGCAGCGCGAGACAGACCCCGACGGACACCATATATTTT
CASSARQTPTDTIYF
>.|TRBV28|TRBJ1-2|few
TGTGCCAGCAGTTTATGGGCCCGTGAGGGCAGCGGTGGCTACACCTTC
CASSLWAREGSGGYTF
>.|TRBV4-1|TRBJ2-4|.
TGCGCCAGCAGCCCGGACAACTCCAAAAACATTCAGTACTTC
CASSPDNSKNIQYF
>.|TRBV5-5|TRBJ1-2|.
TGTGCCAGCAGCACCGGGACTAACTATGGCTACACCTTC
CASSTGTNYGYTF
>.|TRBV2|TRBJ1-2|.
TGTGCCAGCAGAGCGGACCTCCTGCGTAATCGCTACACCTTC
CASRADLLRNRYTF